The 15 T cell receptor beta chains below were found in one sample sequenced in a study of spatial heterogeneity in lung cancer (dated by TCRdb to about 2019). General findings and caveats noted by the study authors: The tumor nonsynonymous mutation count correlated with the number of expanded intratumoral alpha and beta TCRs.

The antigens for these receptors are not known. Library creation used 5' RACE. TCRdb records NextSeq 500 as the sequencer. Through fastp at Q25 and MiXCR, TCRdb rebuilt clones from the public reads, retaining in-frame beta chains. One record per CDR3 amino acid sequence lists the most common genes and DNA. The sample records around 2,800 distinct CDR3 sequences, more than 8.5% of which are singletons. 6.3% of the sample is held by the ten biggest clonotypes. Sample time point, as interpreted from the label and publication: sample taken at primary tumor resection. The sequencing here drew on lung tumor tissue, taken at surgery. Every receptor here comes from a female donor with early-stage non-small cell lung cancer.

By sample fraction, this clonotype is medium-sized. The chain carries TRBV6-5 and TRBJ2-2; TRBD2 matches 8 bases. V lost 6 bases and J lost 6; bases outside the gene matches: 3. Germline V lookup: CDR1 MNHEY, CDR2 SVGAGI. The CDR3 has 13 residues. CDR3 DNA: TGTGCCAGCAGACTAGCGGTGCCCGGGGAGCTGTTTTTT. Protein sequence: CASRLAVPGELFF.

This clonotype is labeled medium-sized. This sequence joins TRBV29-1 and TRBJ2-5; 11 nucleotides agree with TRBD2. The V and J ends lost 4 bases and 3 bases, in that order; junction bases with no gene match: 4. This CDR3 has 14 amino acids. Germline lookup yields CDR1 SQVTM and CDR2 ANQGSEA. CDR3 in amino acids: CSVGLAGGKETQYF. CDR3 DNA: TGCAGCGTTGGGTTAGCGGGGGGGAAAGAGACCCAGTACTTC.

By share of the sample, this clonotype is medium-sized (0.01 to 0.1%). The genes are TRBV29-1 and TRBJ1-1; no clear D gene. Between the trimmed V and J ends, which lost 4 bases and 3 bases, there was a span of 9 bases. The length of the CDR3 is 12 residues. Germline assignment: CDR1 SQVTM and CDR2 ANQGSEA. CDR3 nucleotide sequence: TGCAGCGTTGGGGTAGGGTACACTGAAGCTTTCTTT. Translated, it gives CSVGVGYTEAFF. The full variable domain, its missing parts supplied by reference TRBV29-1 and TRBJ1-1, is SAVISQKPSRDICQRGTSLTIQCQVDSQVTMMFWYRQQPGQSLTLIATANQGSEATYESGFVIDKFPISRPNLTFSTLTVSNMSPEDSSIYLCSVGVGYTEAFFGQGTRLTVV.

This clonotype is medium-sized within its sample. The chain couples TRBV7-9 to TRBJ1-2; perhaps TRBD1 as D (6 bases). Germline V CDR1 and CDR2: SEHNR, FQNEAQ (reference sequence). The CDR3 has 13 amino acids. V dropped 5 bases and J dropped 6 bases, with 13 bases sitting between them. CDR3 nucleotides: TGTGCCAGCAGCCGGACAGCGCAGGATGGCTACACCTTC. Its translation is CASSRTAQDGYTF.

In its sample, this clonotype is medium-sized. This chain links TRBV11-1 with TRBJ2-5, with 10 bases lining up with TRBD2. Unmatched junction bases numbered 7, after V lost 3 bases and J lost 3 bases. Germline assignment: CDR1 SGHAT and CDR2 FQDESV (reference sequence). CDR3 length: 16 residues. CDR3 sequence: CASSLNQLAGKETQYF. Written as DNA, the CDR3 is TGTGCCAGCAGCTTGAACCAACTAGCGGGGAAAGAGACCCAGTACTTC. Full variable domain (missing parts from reference TRBV11-1 and TRBJ2-5): EAEVAQSPRYKITEKSQAVAFWCDPISGHATLYWYRQILGQGPELLVQFQDESVVDDSQLPKDRFSAERLKGVDSTLKIQPAELGDSAMYLCASSLNQLAGKETQYFGPGTRLLVL.

This clonotype is medium-sized (0.01 to 0.1%) within its sample. This rearrangement joins TRBV11-2 to TRBJ1-1; TRBD1 matches at 9 bases. Germline CDR1 is SGHAT and CDR2 is FQNNGV. V shed 5 bases and J 5 bases; nucleotides not matched to a gene: 3. This CDR3 comprises 13 residues. CDR3 protein: CASSRTGETEAFF. CDR3 sequence (DNA): TGTGCCAGCAGCCGGACAGGGGAGACTGAAGCTTTCTTT.

This clonotype is labeled medium-sized (0.01 to 0.1%). The J gene is TRBJ1-5, the V gene TRBV6-6; TRBD1 is a possible D gene (5 bases). V lost 7 bases, J lost 4 bases, and 11 bases lay in between. CDR1 is MNHNY and CDR2 is SVGAGI in the germline V gene (reference sequence). This CDR3 region has 13 residues. The CDR3, as DNA: TGTGCCAGCAACCGGGGCTGGAATCAGCCCCAGCATTTT. Amino acids: CASNRGWNQPQHF.

This clonotype was observed many times. The gene calls are TRBV11-2 and TRBJ2-7, with D possibly being TRBD2 (6 bases). Germline V CDR1 and CDR2: SGHAT, FQNNGV. The CDR3 totals 15 residues. The V and J ends lost 5 bases and 4 bases respectively, with 18 bases between them. In DNA, the CDR3 is TGTGCCAGCAGCCCAGAGCGGACTAACCAATACGAGCAGTACTTC. Its translation is CASSPERTNQYEQYF.

This clonotype is medium-sized (0.01 to 0.1%). The chain combines TRBV7-9 with TRBJ2-6; possibly TRBD2 for D (5 bases). The V gene lost 2 bases and the J gene lost 2 bases, with 7 bases spanning the gap. The CDR3 is made up of 15 amino acids. Per germline, CDR1 SEHNR and CDR2 FQNEAQ (reference sequence). CDR3 nucleotide sequence: TGTGCCAGCAGCTTACGGGATGCTGGGGCCAACGTCCTGACTTTC. Translated: CASSLRDAGANVLTF.

By sample share, this clonotype is medium-sized. The V call is TRBV7-9, the J call TRBJ2-2; D call uncertain. V was clipped by 5 bases and J by 7 bases, with 2 bases between them. The CDR3 totals 10 residues. In germline, CDR1 is SEHNR, CDR2 FQNEAQ (reference sequence). For the CDR3, the DNA is TGTGCCAGCAGCGGCGGGGAGCTGTTTTTT. This gives the protein CASSGGELFF.

By sample fraction, this clonotype is medium-sized. The genes are TRBV30 and TRBJ2-3, with a possible D match to TRBD2 (7 bases). Germline V lookup: CDR1 GTSNPN, CDR2 SVGIG (reference sequence). The CDR3 is made up of 14 amino acids. V lost 4 bases, J lost 1 base, and 12 bases lay in between. This CDR3 is CAWNGGLGTDTQYF. CDR3 in DNA: TGTGCCTGGAACGGGGGGCTTGGCACAGATACGCAGTATTTT.

This clonotype is deemed medium-sized. This chain uses TRBV19 with TRBJ2-3; 7 bases map to TRBD1. The ends lost 4 bases at V and 0 bases at J; junction bases unmatched: 4. The CDR3 consists of 15 residues. Germline loops: CDR1 LNHDA, CDR2 SQIVND (reference sequence). CDR3 loop: CASSTDRASTDTQYF. CDR3 sequence (DNA): TGTGCCAGTAGTACCGACAGGGCAAGCACAGATACGCAGTATTTT.

By its share, this clonotype is medium-sized (0.01 to 0.1%). The rearrangement joins TRBV24-1 to TRBJ1-5, with a tentative D call TRBD1 (5 bases). From germline, CDR1 is KGHDR and CDR2 SFDVKD. The CDR3 sequence is 19 residues long. Trimming left V 7 bases short and J 5 bases short, with 29 bases between. The CDR3 loop reads CATSPQARRTGHRYQPQHF. The CDR3 DNA reads as TGTGCCACCAGCCCCCAAGCGAGGAGAACAGGTCACCGTTATCAGCCCCAGCATTTT.

This clonotype was seen many times. The chain has TRBV28 and TRBJ1-2; D is unresolved. CDR1 is MDHEN, CDR2 SYDVKM, per germline. Trimming stripped 2 bases from V and 2 bases from J, with 6 bases between. The length of the CDR3 is 13 residues. For the CDR3, the DNA is TGTGCCAGCAGTTTAGACGGGAACTATGGCTACACCTTC. Protein product: CASSLDGNYGYTF.

This clonotype was found many times. This rearrangement joins TRBV12-3 or TRBV12-4 to TRBJ2-3; 14 bases align to TRBD2. This CDR3 region has 16 residues. With V trimmed by 5 bases and J by 9 bases, 10 bases remained unmatched. CDR3 residues: CASSLRTSGGPGTQYF. In DNA, the CDR3 is TGTGCCAGCAGTCTTCGGACTAGCGGGGGGCCGGGAACGCAGTATTTT.